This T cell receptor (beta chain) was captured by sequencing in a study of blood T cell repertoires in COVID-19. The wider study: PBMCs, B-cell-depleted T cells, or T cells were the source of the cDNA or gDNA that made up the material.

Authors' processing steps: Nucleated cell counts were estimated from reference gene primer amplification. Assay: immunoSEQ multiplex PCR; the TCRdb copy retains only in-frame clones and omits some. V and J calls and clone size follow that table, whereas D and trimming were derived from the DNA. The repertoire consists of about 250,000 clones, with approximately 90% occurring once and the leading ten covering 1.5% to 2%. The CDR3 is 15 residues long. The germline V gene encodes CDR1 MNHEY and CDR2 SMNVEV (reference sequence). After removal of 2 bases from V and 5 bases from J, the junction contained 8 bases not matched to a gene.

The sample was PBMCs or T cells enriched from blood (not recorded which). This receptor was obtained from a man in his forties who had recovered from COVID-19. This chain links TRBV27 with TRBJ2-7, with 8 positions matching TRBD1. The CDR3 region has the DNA TGTGCCAGCAGTTTAAACCCAGGGGGCGGCGACGAGCAGTACTTC. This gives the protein CASSLNPGGGDEQYF.